This entry is about one TCR beta chain. Antigen: not known. Here immunoSEQ multiplex PCR was the method, and the copy in TCRdb shows in-frame clones only, minus some. The profile shows 55,000 to 70,000 clones, roughly 81% of them singletons. This specimen belongs to a study of OX40 agonist ivuxolimab in advanced cancers. Study results and limitations: Normalized T-cell clonal expansion was also low in a subset of nonresponders.

The CDR3 is made up of 12 amino acids. CDR1 and CDR2 from the germline V gene are SNHLY and FYNNEI. The V end was cut by 1 base, the J end by 3 bases, with 4 bases between. This chain joins TRBV2 and TRBJ2-7; no reliable D call. This clonotype originated in an adult with an advanced solid tumor such as melanoma, head and neck, liver or kidney cancer. This specimen consisted of CD4+ or CD8+ T cells sorted from blood, obtained in a trial of the OX40 agonist ivuxolimab. The CDR3 nucleotides read TGTGCCAGCAGTGAAGAACTCTACGAGCAGTACTTC. Translated, it gives CASSEELYEQYF.